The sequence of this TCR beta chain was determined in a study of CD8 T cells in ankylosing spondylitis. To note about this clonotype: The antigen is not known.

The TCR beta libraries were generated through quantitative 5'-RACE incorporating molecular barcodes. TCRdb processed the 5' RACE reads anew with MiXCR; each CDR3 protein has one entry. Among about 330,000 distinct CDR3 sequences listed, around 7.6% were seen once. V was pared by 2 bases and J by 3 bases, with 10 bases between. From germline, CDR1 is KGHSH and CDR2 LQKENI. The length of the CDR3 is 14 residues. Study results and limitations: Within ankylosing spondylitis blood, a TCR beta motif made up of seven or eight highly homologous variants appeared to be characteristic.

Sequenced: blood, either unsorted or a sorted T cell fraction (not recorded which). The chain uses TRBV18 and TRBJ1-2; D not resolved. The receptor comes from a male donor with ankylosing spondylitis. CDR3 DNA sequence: TGTGCCAGCTCACCATCGGGCATGGACTATGGCTACACCTTC. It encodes CASSPSGMDYGYTF.